Below, one TCR beta chain is given with its context. Its cognate antigen has yet to be identified. No clone much larger than this one lies a single base away; base qualities are absent. Preparation of the library involved RACE. The listed sequencing device is NextSeq 500. During library preparation, unique molecular identifiers were attached to individual cDNA molecules so that TCRs could be counted in a quantitative, reproducible way. Both TCR alpha and TCR beta chains were sequenced from each blood RNA sample. The paper's processing steps were these. A median of about 87,000 TCRs per sample was observed, with a range of 23,224 to 690,600. V, J and CDR3 annotation of the TCR reads was carried out using the Decombinator software suite. For the PS versus PT1 abundance plots, all samples were subsampled to the same number of TCRs (28,000). TCRs were defined as expanded if absent before sensitization and observed at least eight times at the 2-week time point. Using fastp at Q25 and MiXCR, TCRdb reprocessed the public reads and kept productive beta chains. Every distinct CDR3 protein forms one entry, paired with its most common genes and DNA. TCRdb's processing, not the authors', yielded these V and J calls. For this sample there are 300,000 to 450,000 distinct CDR3 sequences; roughly 5.3% appear just once. The leading ten clones occupy around 2.6% of the sample.

This entry is derived from a study of human T cells and chemical hapten exposure listed by TCRdb under 2021. Background on the whole study: For sensitization, 2% DPC in acetone was applied to a roughly 2 cm by roughly 2 cm area of upper inner arm skin. In alopecia patients, the study followed how the peripheral blood TCR repertoire changed in vivo over primary and secondary sensitization to diphenylcyclopropenone (DPC), a hapten. The patient cohort, mostly female, included alopecia areata with under or over 50% scalp involvement, alopecia totalis and alopecia universalis. Libraries were pooled for sequencing, and per-sample TCR yields varied mainly because of small differences in library volumes within the pool. About 30 alopecia patients provided blood for TCR sequencing at one to four time points (pre-sensitization, 2, 6 and 24 weeks). Blood was sampled from patients pre-sensitization (week 0) and at 2, 6 and about 24 weeks after DPC sensitization. Patch testing was performed on the upper back with Finn chambers containing 0.01% DPC, and the patch tests were scored after 6 days according to International Contact Dermatitis Research Group standards. Patients additionally received weekly therapeutic DPC doses to the scalp throughout the approximately 25-week study period.

The study at large found these results: Repeated subsampling changed both the strength of the expansion versus patch-test correlation and the threshold at which the correlation became significant. No change with DPC sensitization was found in the number of TCRs above 1 in 1000 frequency, and no evidence of global repertoire structure alterations was found. Because all patients had alopecia, a presumed autoimmune disease, the immune response of the patients might differ from that of healthy individuals. Expanded TCRs formed significantly more large CDR3 similarity clusters than pre-sensitization or healthy control sets, consistent with antigen-driven responses. The number of PT1 expanded TCRs positively correlated with patch test score, significant at thresholds 8, 16 and 32 but not 4.

The time point tag for this specimen amounts to: pre-sensitization, week 0. This specimen's treatment or condition label, per the study, means: therapeutic diphenylcyclopropenone sensitization with weekly scalp DPC. At each patch-test visit, blood was drawn before the patch test was applied. Patients were eligible if aged 18 to 70, diagnosed with alopecia and judged suitable for DPC therapy, and pregnant patients were excluded. Total RNA was extracted from unfractionated whole blood that had been collected in Tempus Blood RNA tubes. The V end gives up 3 bases and the J end 0 bases, leaving 6 bases in the junction not matched to a gene. Its CDR3 holds 16 amino acids, cysteine through phenylalanine. Of the read, only the CDR3 DNA is kept; its 48 bases are in frame from base 1. CDR1 MNHNS and CDR2 SASEGT are derived from the germline V gene.

Sequencing used whole blood, obtained in connection with sensitization to the hapten diphenylcyclopropenone (DPC). The receptor was derived from a woman aged 45-60 years with alopecia areata. Some clones in this sample may be carry-over from other donors' samples. The V gene is TRBV6-1 and the J gene is TRBJ2-3, with 7 central nucleotides matching TRBD1. The CDR3 corresponds to CASSDYRGSSTDTQYF. At the DNA level, the sequence is TGTGCCAGCAGTGATTACAGGGGCTCAAGCACAGATACGCAGTATTTT.